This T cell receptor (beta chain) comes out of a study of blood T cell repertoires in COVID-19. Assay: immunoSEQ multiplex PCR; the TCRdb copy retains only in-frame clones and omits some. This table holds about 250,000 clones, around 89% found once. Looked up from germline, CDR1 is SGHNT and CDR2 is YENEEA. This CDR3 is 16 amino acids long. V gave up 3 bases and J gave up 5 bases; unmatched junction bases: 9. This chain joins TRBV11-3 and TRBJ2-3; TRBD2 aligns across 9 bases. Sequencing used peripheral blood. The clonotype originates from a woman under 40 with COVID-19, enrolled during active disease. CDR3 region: CASSFSGSSMGDTQYF. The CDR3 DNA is TGTGCCAGCAGCTTTAGCGGGAGCTCTATGGGAGATACGCAGTATTTT. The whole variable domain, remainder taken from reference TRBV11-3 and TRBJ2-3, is EAGVVQSPRYKIIEKKQPVAFWCNPISGHNTLYWYLQNLGQGPELLIRYENEEAVDDSQLPKDRFSAERLKGVDSTLKIQPAELGDSAVYLCASSFSGSSMGDTQYFGPGTRLTVL.